This TCR beta chain is drawn from a study of naive and memory T cell subsets. Points from the study as a whole: Possibly reflecting memory cells re-expressing CD45RA, a few larger clonotypes occurred in naive repertoires, especially CD8.

In germline, CDR1 is MNHEY, CDR2 SVGEGT. This CDR3 is 14 amino acids long. V was pared by 6 bases and J by 4 bases, with 13 bases between. An equimolar mix of two oligonucleotides served as the beta constant-region primer for TRBC1 and TRBC2. Nested alpha and beta constant-region primers with the SP2 primer drove four PCR rounds on ligated cDNA. From the UMI-ligation and nested PCR reads, TCRdb called clonotypes with MiXCR, one entry per CDR3 protein. Of 120,000 to 150,000 distinct CDR3 sequences listed, roughly 23% are singletons. Only a few counts were recorded for this clonotype. Its antigen remains unknown.

Sequenced sample: naive CD4+ T cells from blood. The TCR sequence derives from a human donor in good health. The chain joins TRBV6-2 or TRBV6-3 to TRBJ2-1; perhaps D is TRBD1 or TRBD2 (5 bases each). CDR3 DNA sequence: TGTGCCAGCAGGCCCACTGGGGGTTACAATGAGCAGTTCTTC. This translates into CASRPTGGYNEQFF.